The 18 T cell receptor beta chains in this list originate from one sample, sequenced in a study of monozygotic twins with inflammatory bowel disease. Each CDR3 protein gets one entry in TCRdb, which reprocessed the 5' RACE reads and gives no DNA. The repertoire table contains around 400,000 distinct CDR3 sequences. Sequenced input: blood. These receptors all stem from a human donor with ulcerative colitis or Crohn's disease, or a healthy co-twin of an affected twin (not recorded which).

The chain carries TRBV5-1 and TRBJ2-7; TCRdb designates TRBD2, a call that cannot be tested without DNA. Looked up from germline, CDR1 is SGHRS and CDR2 is YFSETQ. The CDR3 is made up of 14 amino acids. CDR3 in amino acids: CASSPPEARHEQYF. The full variable domain, rest sourced from reference TRBV5-1 and TRBJ2-7, is KAGVTQTPRYLIKTRGQQVTLSCSPISGHRSVSWYQQTPGQGLQFLFEYFSETQRNKGNFPGRFSGRQFSNSRSEMNVSTLELGDSALYLCASSPPEARHEQYFGPGTRLTVT.

The chain combines TRBV4-1 with TRBJ1-2; the TCRdb call, TRBD1, lacks DNA for checking. The CDR3 length is 14 residues. Looked up from germline, CDR1 is MGHRA and CDR2 is YSYEKL. CDR3 loop: CASSQAGTDYGYTF.

V is TRBV19 and J is TRBJ2-1; TCRdb's D call of TRBD1 is untestable without DNA. Germline-derived CDR1 and CDR2 are LNHDA and SQIVND (reference sequence). CDR3 length equals 15 residues. The CDR3 loop is CASSKGGPSYNEQFF. The variable domain in full, with the rest retrieved from reference TRBV19 and TRBJ2-1, is DGGITQSPKYLFRKEGQNVTLSCEQNLNHDAMYWYRQDPGQGLRLIYYSQIVNDFQKGDIAEGYSVSREKKESFPLTVTSAQKNPTAFYLCASSKGGPSYNEQFFGPGTRLTVL.

The chain links TRBV12-3 or TRBV12-4 to TRBJ2-5; TCRdb's D call, TRBD1, is unchecked because there is no DNA. The CDR3 is made up of 17 amino acids. The chain's CDR3 is CASSSDRGPNTKETQYF.

This chain uses TRBV29-1 with TRBJ2-4; the D call of TRBD1 rests on TCRdb alone, since no DNA is present to check it. The CDR3 has 15 amino acids. The germline V gene encodes CDR1 SQVTM and CDR2 ANQGSEA. The chain's CDR3 is CSVAKTGGPKNIQYF.

The V and J genes are TRBV6-1 and TRBJ2-2; TCRdb's D call, TRBD2, is unchecked because there is no DNA. The CDR3 spans 14 residues. Germline CDR1 reads MNHNS; CDR2 reads SASEGT. The CDR3 here is CASRALARAGELFF.

The chain carries TRBV20-1 and TRBJ2-7; TCRdb returns TRBD2, unconfirmable since there is no DNA. There are 16 residues in the CDR3. Germline V gene data show CDR1 as DFQATT and CDR2 as SNEGSKA (reference sequence). The CDR3 loop is CSATAHAQTSGTEQYF.

The rearrangement joins TRBV28 to TRBJ2-4; TCRdb lists TRBD1, though no DNA is available to test this call. Per germline, CDR1 MDHEN and CDR2 SYDVKM. The CDR3 contains 14 residues. The CDR3 sequence is CASRTDRVTNIQYF.

The chain has TRBV24-1 and TRBJ2-1; checking the TCRdb D call of TRBD1 is not possible without DNA. There are 17 residues in the CDR3. Germline CDR1 reads KGHDR; CDR2 reads SFDVKD. The CDR3 sequence is CATSDPLGGDSYNEQFF.

The rearrangement links TRBV5-1 to TRBJ1-2. The germline V gene has CDR1 SGHRS and CDR2 YFSETQ. This CDR3 has 14 amino acids. The CDR3: CASSSGPIPYGYTF.

The chain carries TRBV28 and TRBJ2-4; TCRdb proposes TRBD2, but this gene call is untestable without DNA. From germline, CDR1 is MDHEN and CDR2 SYDVKM. This CDR3 has 16 amino acids. This chain's CDR3 is CASSSGGSRAKNIQYF. The entire variable domain, with the rest obtained from reference TRBV28 and TRBJ2-4, is as follows: DVKVTQSSRYLVKRTGEKVFLECVQDMDHENMFWYRQDPGLGLRLIYFSYDVKMKEKGDIPEGYSVSREKKERFSLILESASTNQTSMYLCASSSGGSRAKNIQYFGAGTRLSVL.

The chain carries TRBV6-1 and TRBJ2-5; TCRdb reports TRBD2, a call that lacks DNA to check it against. The CDR3 contains 16 residues. CDR1 is MNHNS, CDR2 SASEGT, per germline. The CDR3 sequence is CASSALSGPRQETQYF.

The V call is TRBV3-1, the J call TRBJ1-3. CDR3 length equals 15 residues. Germline loops: CDR1 LGHDT, CDR2 YNNKEL (reference sequence). CDR3 sequence reads: CASSQYLASGNTIYF.

The chain's CDR3 is CASSLRSTGVNTGELFF. The J gene is TRBJ2-2, the V gene TRBV5-6; TCRdb outputs TRBD1, but without DNA this stays unchecked. This CDR3 spans 17 amino acids. Germline-derived CDR1 and CDR2 are SGHDT and YYEEEE.

The genes are TRBV2 and TRBJ1-1. The CDR3 covers 12 residues. The V gene's germline CDR1 is SNHLY and CDR2 FYNNEI. The CDR3 reads CASRSGPAEAFF.

The V call is TRBV5-1, the J call TRBJ2-7; TCRdb's assignment of TRBD1 cannot be checked, as there is no DNA. CDR3 length: 16 amino acids. The germline gives CDR1 SGHRS, CDR2 YFSETQ. CDR3 in amino acids: CASSSGDRGGSYEQYF.

The chain is built from TRBV10-1 and TRBJ2-7; TCRdb picks TRBD2, but there is no DNA to check that call. The CDR3 is made up of 16 amino acids. Germline CDR1 WNHNN, CDR2 SYGVQD (reference sequence). The CDR3: CASSETRAKPSHEQYF.

CDR3 amino acids: CASSQTGFTDTQYF. V and J are TRBV7-2 and TRBJ2-3; TCRdb names TRBD1, which stays unverified in the absence of DNA. CDR1 SGHTA and CDR2 FQGNSA come from the germline V gene. The CDR3 has 14 residues. The whole variable domain, remainder taken from reference TRBV7-2 and TRBJ2-3, is GAGVSQSPSNKVTEKGKDVELRCDPISGHTALYWYRQSLGQGLEFLIYFQGNSAPDKSGLPSDRFSAERTGGSVSTLTIQRTQQEDSAVYLCASSQTGFTDTQYFGPGTRLTVL.